This TCR beta chain was found in a study of cytomegalovirus exposure and HLA in healthy donors (dated by TCRdb to 2017 to 2019). Study-wide context: In an earlier analysis of fewer than 750 of the donors, under 300 Gb of sequence data and 90 million to 120 million unique TCR beta sequences from about 179 million T cells were reported. An early release covering 550 to 650 HLA-typed donors comprised approximately 300 gigabases of sequencing data and tens of millions of unique TCR sequences. Among the approximately 420 genotyped donors, approximately 77% belonged to the genetic ancestry cluster associated with self-reported Caucasian donors. The study aimed to test whether signatures of past pathogen exposure could be identified by cataloging public T cell receptors. The study used immunosequencing to profile the T cell repertoires of approximately 640 subjects and linked those repertoires to cytomegalovirus serostatus. Besides the first cohort of roughly 700 subjects, a separate validation cohort made up of 120 or so different subjects was used. High-throughput TCR immunosequencing, statistical association of individual TCRs with disease status, and machine learning were combined to predict cytomegalovirus infection status. A later analysis re-analyzed previously published TCR beta repertoires from about 730 donors and added high-resolution HLA genotyping to study TCR occurrence patterns. Rather than drawing on any new phenotypic data, the later analysis identified candidate immune exposures from TCR beta sequences and the way those sequences occurred across donors. An earlier analysis of several hundred of the donors applied high-throughput TCR beta sequencing to assess whether each TCR beta V gene segment acted as functional or pseudogenic. Alongside the repertoire data, information on donor age, sex, ethnicity and CMV serostatus was compiled. A later genetic analysis used genome-wide SNP genotypes for about three fifths of the 666 donors, treating that subset as a discovery cohort. Every repertoire in the discovery cohort had been generated on one and the same sequencing platform. Both class I and class II loci were covered by HLA typing, at four-digit resolution. The number of typed donors differed by locus: about 629-630 for A, B, C, DRB1 and DQB1; about 520 for DQA1; approximately 600 for DPA1; and roughly 450 for DPB1. Roughly 5 DR-DQ haplotypes were handled as single units for association and clustering, since linkage in the cohort was strong. Among some 410 genotyped donors of the cohort, an average of around 240,000 unique TCR beta nucleotide sequences were sequenced per donor, around 20% of them non-productive.

In total, about 650 healthy bone marrow donors made up the cohort. Cohort members were all nominally healthy when sampled, although unrecorded immune exposures were likely present. The donor was CMV seronegative and was included in the group of 352 seronegative cohort members. A peripheral blood sample was collected from each donor, and TCR beta sequencing was performed on peripheral blood mononuclear cells. Genomic DNA extraction from the blood cell samples was performed with the Qiagen DNeasy Blood Extraction Kit. The CDR3 starts with the cysteine, ends with the phenylalanine, and has 16 residues. Solely the CDR3 DNA is kept, with 48 bases framed from the first base. V is shortened by 3 bases, J by 2 bases, and the region joining them spans 14 bases. The germline V gene (reference sequence) supplies CDR1 SGHNT and CDR2 YYREEE. Summary of the overall study and its limitations: Because counts were too low, around 17 rarely observed V segments, including chromosome 9 orphons, were left out of the earlier analysis of some 600 of the donors. Broadly in line with IMGT annotations, most TCR beta V segments showed up in productive rearrangements about 87% or about 30% of the time in an earlier analysis of some 590 of the donors. The study gave a list of under 200 TCR beta chains associated with cytomegalovirus. Cytomegalovirus status was reported to be diagnosed by the classifier with high specificity and sensitivity in both the original and validation cohorts. A later genetic analysis associated a missense DCLRE1C variant with V-gene and J-gene trimming of TCR beta chains, and an independent cohort replicated the association. Specific HLA alleles were associated with 15,000 to 20,000 TCR beta sequences at a false discovery rate of 0.05 in a later analysis. Because some donors lacked HLA typing at each locus, the association tests relied only on the typed subset. Most TCR sequences were observed very rarely across donors, whereas some public TCRs were present in many individuals. Linkage disequilibrium might explain the correlated functional status among segregating V segments, but an unknown experimental factor could not be excluded. The cohort was sequenced for TCR beta chains only, and without alpha or paired-chain data the features that could be detected were limited. A further reported finding was that TCR beta sequences accurately predicted the HLA-A and HLA-B alleles for most subjects in the first cohort. In a later analysis, HLA-associated TCR beta chains showed more clonal expansion and lower generation probabilities than non-associated chains that were equally common. The presence/absence analyses assumed that sequencing depth was roughly uniform across donors, and that assumption may not be true. In a later genetic analysis, fewer N-insertions in productive TCRs were reported among donors in an Asian-associated ancestry cluster than the approximately 710-donor mean. In vitro tests confirmed that three of the cytomegalovirus-associated TCR beta chains recognize cytomegalovirus antigens. The only immune exposure information available for the cohort was CMV serostatus. A cluster of highly shared sequence variants was judged likely to be a technical artifact of the sequencing pipeline. According to the authors, the approach could potentially be generalized to other disease states and immunological phenotypes. Some IMGT-functional V segments, including TRBV6-2 and TRBV6-3, could not be told apart with the 87-base-pair reads, so those segments were excluded. Strong co-occurrence of HLA alleles, especially DR and DQ, made assigning TCR associations to individual alleles difficult. A later analysis found that TCR association rates varied across HLA loci, with DRB1 alleles showing the most associated TCRs and HLA-C alleles the fewest. Most CMV-associated TCR beta chains appeared to be HLA-restricted in a later analysis, and the HLA associations seemed to be driven largely by CMV exposure. In a later analysis, several top co-occurrence clusters were reported to appear linked to parvovirus B19, influenza, CMV and Epstein-Barr virus.

Libraries came from the immunoSEQ multiplex PCR assay. The multiplex PCR relied on a mix of 60 forward primers for TCR Vbeta segments and 13 reverse primers for TCR Jbeta segments. The CDR3 region of rearranged TCR beta genes was amplified from genomic DNA by a multiplex PCR assay. Amplified TCR beta libraries were sequenced as 87-base-pair reads on the Illumina HiSeq System. As for the authors' bioinformatics: A later analysis counted approximately 76 million unique TCR beta chains across the 666 repertoires, and some 12 million of these chains were shared by at least two donors. Raw reads were error-corrected and collapsed into unique sequences by a nearest-neighbor algorithm in which closely related sequences were merged to remove PCR and sequencing errors. V, D and J gene segments were assigned by aligning CDR3 sequences to IMGT reference sequences. Each retained sequence needed at least a six-nucleotide match to both a V gene segment and a J gene segment. A rearrangement was called productive if the CDR3 had no stop codons and remained in frame with V and J, and every other rearrangement was called non-productive. Following IMGT convention, CDR3 was defined as the stretch from the second conserved V-encoded cysteine up to the conserved J-encoded phenylalanine. The earlier analysis of about 610 of the donors excluded any sequence lacking an unambiguous match to a single V gene segment. In an earlier analysis of 587 of the donors, V segments were called functional above 56.7% productive rearrangements and were called segregating when the between-donor standard deviation exceeded 5%. A statistical classification framework was developed to diagnose cytomegalovirus status using the catalog of TCR beta chain sequences. A later analysis assigned V and J genes by comparing TCR nucleotide sequences with IMGT/GENE-DB human TR gene sequences. Using the TCRdist pipeline, a later analysis assigned CDR3 sequences along with most-parsimonious VDJ recombination scenarios. In a later analysis, every TCR beta chain was defined by the combination of its CDR3 amino acid sequence and its V-gene family, and reads without a unique V-gene family were dropped. In a later analysis, approximately 640 highly shared, low-generation-probability nucleotide sequences were removed to address suspected cross-contamination and a sequencing artifact. In a later analysis, a clonal expansion index for each public chain was calculated from normalized within-repertoire ranks of inferred template counts. A later analysis computed generation probabilities with a VDJ recombination model fitted to out-of-frame rearrangements, and checked the results against IGoR. In a later analysis, hypergeometric tests were used to score TCR-TCR, TCR-HLA and TCR-CMV co-occurrence, with a repertoire-size bias correction applied to TCR pairs. A later analysis estimated false discovery rates by permuting HLA or CMV assignments 20 times. In a later analysis, co-occurring TCRs were grouped using DBSCAN, with TCRdist sequence similarity added in when clustering inside HLA-allele-positive subsets. Repertoires with fewer than 30,000 or more than 120,000 public chains were left out of co-occurrence clustering, as were five repertoires with anomalous nucleotide sharing. In TCRdb, the immuneACCESS table is reduced to in-frame sequences with V and J assigned. These tables do not hold every clone; where another copy was compared, an unresolved V gene accounts for under half, and the others remain unexplained. That table supplies the V and J calls and clone size; D and trimming were determined from the DNA. The sample contains 150,000 to 200,000 clones, less than 80% of them found a single time. 2.5% to 3% of the sample belongs to the ten largest clones.

This clone was detected only a few times. Its antigen is currently not known. Base qualities are not recorded, but no much larger clone differs from it by a single base. The chain joins TRBV5-4 to TRBJ1-4; a weak D assignment points to TRBD1 (5 bases agree). This TCR came from a man aged 40-50 years in good health and CMV-seronegative. Source material: PBMCs. The CDR3 in this case is CASSSGRRGTNEKLFF. The DNA reads as follows: TGTGCCAGCAGCTCTGGCCGTCGGGGGACTAATGAAAAACTGTTTTTT.